Given below is one TCR beta chain in context. This sample stems from a study of blood T cell repertoires in COVID-19. Background on the study: Acute and convalescent COVID-19 samples came from the United States, Italy and Spain. PBMCs, B-cell-depleted T cells, or T cells were the source of the cDNA or gDNA that made up the material.

Original handling: For nucleated cells, counts were estimated from reference gene primer amplification. The repertoire was sequenced with immunoSEQ multiplex PCR; TCRdb's copy has only in-frame clones and lacks some. The DNA gave D and trimming, while V, J and clone size come from that table. The repertoire holds about 130,000 clones, with approximately 83% as singletons. Trimming pared 2 bases from V and 1 base from J, leaving 12 bases between. This CDR3 comprises 15 residues. The germline V gene encodes CDR1 SGHKS and CDR2 YYEKEE (reference sequence). This TCR came from a man aged 40-49 years with active or convalescent COVID-19. The chain employs TRBV5-5 and TRBJ1-2; TRBD1 is a possible D gene (5 bases). The material sequenced was peripheral blood. This chain's CDR3 is CASSFGHRGNYGYTF. CDR3 DNA: TGTGCCAGCAGCTTTGGTCATAGGGGTAACTATGGCTACACCTTC.